One and the same sample provided the 2 T cell receptor beta chains below, sequenced in a study of shared T cell receptors in the human thymus. The assay was immunoSEQ multiplex PCR, and TCRdb's table has in-frame clones only and misses some. The sample shows hundreds of thousands of clones, roughly 86% of them seen only once. These data are also associated with another study on human thymus T cells.

Sequencing used thymocytes. The origin of the receptors is a boy in the first two years of life with a congenital heart defect.

The chain combines TRBV5-5 with TRBJ1-5; a possible D gene is TRBD1 (6 bases). V lost 7 bases and J 4 bases, leaving 15 bases between the germline ends. This CDR3 contains 14 residues. Germline V CDR1 and CDR2: SGHKS, YYEKEE (reference sequence). The CDR3 coding sequence is TGTGCCAGCTTGGAGGGGGGGGTGAATCAGCCCCAGCATTTT. Translation: CASLEGGVNQPQHF. Supplemented by reference TRBV5-5 and TRBJ1-5, the full variable domain reads DAGVTQSPTHLIKTRGQQVTLRCSPISGHKSVSWYQQVLGQGPQFIFQYYEKEERGRGNFPDRFSARQFPNYSSELNVNALLLGDSALYLCASLEGGVNQPQHFGDGTRLSIL.

The chain uses TRBV4-3 and TRBJ2-1; D uncertain. Germline CDR1 reads LGHNA; CDR2 reads YSLEER. V was trimmed by 4 bases and J by 0 bases, leaving 19 bases between them. The CDR3 has 18 residues. The CDR3 DNA follows: TGCGCCAGCAGCCCCGAAGAGGCCGGAACAAGCTCCTACAATGAGCAGTTCTTC. Translation: CASSPEEAGTSSYNEQFF.